What follows is one T cell receptor beta chain and its context. Other DNA variants within this sample encode the same CDR3. The record originates from a study of blood T cell repertoires in COVID-19. In the study overall: Some COVID-19 samples were acute and others convalescent; all came from the United States, Italy and Spain.

Assay: immunoSEQ multiplex PCR; the TCRdb copy retains only in-frame clones and omits some. This sample has 150,000 to 200,000 clones, with approximately 84% found just once. The V segment lost 6 bases and the J segment 7 bases; nucleotides outside the gene matches: 3. Germline CDR1 is SNHLY and CDR2 is FYNNEI. CDR3 length: 12 residues. The gene calls are TRBV2 and TRBJ1-1, with 9 bases lining up with TRBD1. The sequence was obtained from a man aged 35 to 55 with acute or convalescent COVID-19. Sequencing input: peripheral blood. CDR3 amino acids: CASSGDRDEAFF. The CDR3 region has the DNA TGTGCCAGCAGCGGGGACAGGGATGAAGCTTTCTTT.